This T cell receptor (beta chain) was obtained from a study of spatial heterogeneity in lung cancer. Time point indicated: blood at routine non-recurrence follow-up after resection. Sequencing of whole RNA from tumor, nontumor lung or frozen PBMC involved no sorting. The CDR3 contains 13 residues. Trimming stripped 0 bases from V and 5 bases from J, with 6 bases between. Germline loops: CDR1 SGHRS, CDR2 YFSETQ. This clonotype came up many times. TCR cDNA molecules were tagged individually, and each one carried a unique molecular identifier. TCRdb analysed the 5' RACE reads with MiXCR anew, one entry per CDR3 protein. In the table there are some 54,000 distinct CDR3 sequences, less than 9.5% of which are singletons.

The chain carries TRBV5-1 and TRBJ2-1; D might be TRBD2 (6 bases). This TCR was sampled from a female donor with early-stage non-small cell lung cancer. This specimen consisted of PBMCs, obtained at follow-up. The CDR3, as DNA: TGCGCCAGCAGCTTGGGCGGGGACAATGAGCAGTTCTTC. Translating gives CASSLGGDNEQFF.